This note documents a single T cell receptor (beta chain) sequence. This clonotype was seen ten or more times. Its antigen is unknown. Base qualities were left out, and no much larger clone turns up one base away. In light of the paper, this sample's time point label describes: after trial treatment. The treatment or condition label on this specimen signifies: LDRT plus nivolumab, ipilimumab, low-dose cyclophosphamide and aspirin (RACIN trial). Donors were enrolled in RACIN, a single-arm phase I dose-escalation trial combining nivolumab, ipilimumab, aspirin, low-dose cyclophosphamide and low-dose radiotherapy. To be eligible, a patient needed to have an advanced solid tumor that was TIL-negative. This sample stems from a study of low-dose radiotherapy and immunotherapy resistance in tumors (dated by TCRdb to 2022 to 2024). In terms of the full investigation: In Cohort 1, 0.5 Gy per fraction was delivered every 2 weeks, and a total PTV dose of 6.5 Gy was prescribed. Patients in Cohort 2 were given 1 Gy per fraction every two weeks, for a total of 13 Gy across 26 weeks. Patients were given nivolumab as a 240 mg flat dose every two weeks and ipilimumab at 1 mg/kg every six weeks, with both drugs delivered intravenously. Every two weeks, patients got intravenous cyclophosphamide at 200 mg/m2, given one day ahead of each radiation and immunotherapy administration. Patients took aspirin 300 mg orally once daily for four cycles, starting on cycle 1 day 1. The trial did not randomize participants into treatment groups. The translational analysis covered eight patients: three from the first dose cohort and the first five from the second dose cohort.

The CDR3 goes from the cysteine to the phenylalanine over 13 residues. Only the CDR3 part of the read is kept: 39 bases, read in frame from the first base. V drops 3 bases and J drops 3 bases, leaving 8 bases in between. The germline V gene (reference sequence) provides CDR1 LNHDA and CDR2 SQIVND. These reads were obtained on an Illumina HiSeq 2500. To make first-strand cDNA, Superscript III was used along with a set of TRAV- and TRBV-specific primers so that both the TCRalpha and TCRbeta chains were covered. A roughly 19-cycle PCR with Phusion amplified the TCRs, pairing a constant-region primer with the adapter that was attached to the V primers. Isolated mRNA was amplified with the MessageAmp II aRNA Amplification Kit, using a 16-hour in vitro transcription at 37°C. The Dynabeads mRNA DIRECT Purification Kit was used to isolate the mRNA for TCR sequencing. Indexed Illumina adapters were added in a second Phusion PCR of 25 to 30 cycles, and the PCR products were purified with AMPure XP beads. The study's own analysis went as follows. Custom Perl scripts were used to pool TCR sequences that encoded the same protein, to remove out-of-frame sequences, and to calculate the abundance of each clonotype. TCR sequences supported by only a single read were excluded from analysis. Among the metrics used to describe the repertoires were Shannon entropy, Gini index, clonality, richness, and the frequency of TCRs shared between repertoires. TCRdb cleaned the public reads at Q25 with fastp, built clones with MiXCR and kept in-frame beta chains. Duplicate CDR3 protein sequences are folded into a single record with the most common DNA and genes. These V and J calls derive from TCRdb rather than the authors' analysis. The sample yields 85,000 to 95,000 distinct CDR3 sequences; 20% to 25% were counted once. The top ten constitute 13% of the sample.

The receptor was isolated from a female donor with ovarian cancer. In this chain, TRBV19 is recombined with TRBJ2-5; a weak D assignment points to TRBD2 (6 bases agree). The sequences come from PBMCs, collected after low-dose radiotherapy plus immunotherapy. The DNA sequence follows: TGTGCCAGTAGTATTGGGAGGAAAGAGACCCAGTACTTC. Its protein is CASSIGRKETQYF.